The 15 T cell receptor beta chains below all came from one sample that was sequenced in a study of cytomegalovirus exposure and HLA in healthy donors. Amplification used 60 Vbeta primers and 13 Jbeta primers. Repertoires were generated with immunoSEQ multiplex PCR, while TCRdb's copy carries only in-frame clones and drops some. The table records about 170,000 clones, 82% of them present only once. The source material was PBMCs. The receptors stem from a male donor in good health and CMV-seronegative.

The gene calls are TRBV19 and TRBJ2-7; D perhaps matches TRBD1 (5 bases). Germline V gene lookup returns CDR1 LNHDA and CDR2 SQIVND (reference sequence). Trimming removed 3 bases at V and 4 bases at J, with 10 bases between. The CDR3 totals 13 residues. The CDR3 region is CASSIGAGYEQYF. In DNA, the CDR3 is TGTGCCAGTAGTATTGGGGCCGGGTACGAGCAGTACTTC.

V gene TRBV7-9 combines with J gene TRBJ2-7; D is unresolved. Germline values: CDR1 SEHNR, CDR2 FQNEAQ (reference sequence). The CDR3 totals 15 residues. The V and J ends lost 1 base and 1 base respectively, with 11 bases between them. This chain's CDR3 is CASSLDFPGSYEQYF. The CDR3 nucleotides are TGTGCCAGCAGCTTAGACTTCCCAGGTTCCTACGAGCAGTACTTC.

The J gene is TRBJ1-1, the V gene TRBV4-1; 8 bases line up with TRBD1. After removal of 0 bases from V and 4 bases from J, the junction contained 4 bases not matched to a gene. Germline V gene data show CDR1 as MGHRA and CDR2 as YSYEKL. The CDR3 totals 15 residues. The CDR3 sequence is CASSQDGQGGTEAFF. The CDR3, as DNA: TGCGCCAGCAGCCAAGATGGACAGGGTGGCACTGAAGCTTTCTTT.

J is TRBJ2-1 and V is TRBV19; possibly TRBD1 for D (5 bases). The CDR3 covers 13 residues. Germline V gives CDR1 LNHDA, CDR2 SQIVND (reference sequence). V was trimmed by 3 bases and J by 4 bases, leaving 7 bases between them. DNA for the CDR3: TGTGCCAGTAGTATGGACAATTACAATGAGCAGTTCTTC. This codes for CASSMDNYNEQFF.

The chain links TRBV5-1 to TRBJ2-7; tentative D call: TRBD2 (5 bases). This CDR3 region has 15 residues. Germline V gene data show CDR1 as SGHRS and CDR2 as YFSETQ. Trimming cost V 0 bases and J 1 base, with 11 bases left between them. The CDR3 spells CASSLGRDRSYEQYF. The DNA of the CDR3 is TGCGCCAGCAGCTTGGGACGGGATAGGTCCTACGAGCAGTACTTC.

This chain connects TRBV19 to TRBJ1-3; the D is unclear. V lost 7 bases, J lost 3 bases, and 7 bases lay in between. Germline V gene sequence: CDR1 LNHDA, CDR2 SQIVND (reference sequence). CDR3 length equals 12 residues. CDR3 loop: CASTNFGNTIYF. As DNA, the CDR3 is TGTGCCAGTACCAATTTTGGAAACACCATATATTTT.

This clone was observed a few times. V is TRBV27 and J is TRBJ2-3; D gene uncertain. This CDR3 contains 14 residues. Germline CDR1 reads MNHEY; CDR2 reads SMNVEV (reference sequence). Trimming stripped 3 bases from V and 0 bases from J, with 7 bases between. CDR3 in amino acids: CASSFGSSTDTQYF. The CDR3 DNA reads as TGTGCCAGCAGTTTCGGTTCTAGCACAGATACGCAGTATTTT.

This clone showed up just once. This chain uses TRBV11-2 with TRBJ2-5, with D maybe TRBD2 (6 bases). The V end lost 1 base, the J end lost 5 bases, and 14 bases lay between the germline ends. Germline V gene data show CDR1 as SGHAT and CDR2 as FQNNGV. CDR3 length: 15 amino acids. In DNA form, the CDR3 reads TGTGCCAGCAGCTTAGGTTATTGGGCGGGGGAGACCCAGTACTTC. This gives the protein CASSLGYWAGETQYF.

The V gene is TRBV19, the J gene TRBJ1-2, with TRBD1 matching over 8 bases. This CDR3 is 14 amino acids long. Germline-derived CDR1 and CDR2 are LNHDA and SQIVND (reference sequence). V shed 1 base and J 3 bases; nucleotides not matched to a gene: 1. CDR3: CASSIVGQDYGYTF. The DNA of the CDR3 is TGTGCCAGTAGTATAGTGGGACAGGACTATGGCTACACCTTC.

The chain carries TRBV19 and TRBJ1-4, with 7 bases fitting TRBD1. Germline V gene sequence: CDR1 LNHDA, CDR2 SQIVND (reference sequence). V lost 5 bases, J lost 3 bases, and 3 bases stayed unmatched. This CDR3 comprises 14 residues. DNA for the CDR3: TGTGCCAGTAGTCCGGACAGGTCTAATGAAAAACTGTTTTTT. It specifies CASSPDRSNEKLFF.

This chain uses TRBV18 with TRBJ1-2; perhaps TRBD1 as D (6 bases). The ends were cut back, 0 bases at V and 8 bases at J, with 16 bases in the middle. The length of the CDR3 is 15 residues. CDR1 and CDR2 from the germline V gene are KGHSH and LQKENI. The CDR3 here is CASSPPQGIRSGYTF. The CDR3 DNA is TGTGCCAGCTCACCACCACAGGGTATTAGGAGCGGCTACACCTTC.

This chain connects TRBV7-7 to TRBJ2-5, with 9 positions matching TRBD2. Germline V CDR1 and CDR2: SSHAT, FNYEAQ (reference sequence). Trimming removed 9 bases from V and 8 bases from J; junction bases left unmatched: 10. This CDR3 spans 13 amino acids. CDR3 sequence (DNA): TGTGCCAGTGGGAAGCGGGAGGTCCCCACCCAGTACTTC. Translated, it gives CASGKREVPTQYF.

The chain employs TRBV5-1 and TRBJ2-1; TRBD1 is a possible D gene (6 bases). Trimming stripped 1 base from V and 4 bases from J, with 9 bases between. The CDR3 is 14 amino acids. CDR1 is SGHRS, CDR2 YFSETQ, per germline. The CDR3 sequence is CASSLSQGYNEQFF. The CDR3 DNA reads as TGCGCCAGCAGCTTGTCCCAGGGGTACAATGAGCAGTTCTTC. Supplemented by reference TRBV5-1 and TRBJ2-1, the full variable domain reads KAGVTQTPRYLIKTRGQQVTLSCSPISGHRSVSWYQQTPGQGLQFLFEYFSETQRNKGNFPGRFSGRQFSNSRSEMNVSTLELGDSALYLCASSLSQGYNEQFFGPGTRLTVL.

The rearrangement joins TRBV19 to TRBJ2-1; D call uncertain. Trimming removed 0 bases at V and 6 bases at J, with 3 bases between. CDR3 length equals 12 residues. Per the germline V gene, CDR1 is LNHDA and CDR2 is SQIVND (reference sequence). The CDR3 protein is CASSIEANEQFF. The CDR3 DNA follows: TGTGCCAGTAGTATAGAGGCCAATGAGCAGTTCTTC.

V gene TRBV18 combines with J gene TRBJ2-7; 8 positions match TRBD1. CDR1 is KGHSH, CDR2 LQKENI, per germline. The CDR3 consists of 15 residues. After removal of 2 bases from V and 3 bases from J, the junction contained 6 bases not matched to a gene. The CDR3 sequence is CASSPSSGGYYEQYF. In nucleotides, the CDR3 is TGTGCCAGCTCACCAAGCTCAGGGGGCTACTACGAGCAGTACTTC.